The 11 T cell receptor beta chains reported below all come from one sample, sequenced in a study of T-cell reconstitution after alpha-beta-depleted transplantation in children. Unique molecular identifiers were built into the TCRbeta library. TCRdb analysed the PCR reads with MiXCR anew, one entry per CDR3 protein. The sample consists of some 490,000 distinct CDR3 sequences, under 15% of them appearing once. Sequencing was performed on PBMCs from the stem cell graft donor, taken from the stem cell graft. All receptors derive from a human donor who donated a stem cell graft to a child with combined immunodeficiency.

As regards this clonotype: A much larger clone is a single base away; this may be a read error. V is TRBV12-3 or TRBV12-4 and J is TRBJ1-3, with a weak D call TRBD1 (5 bases). This CDR3 contains 13 residues. The CDR3 sequence: CPSSTGRGNTIYF. As DNA, the CDR3 is TGTCCCAGCAGTACGGGGCGGGGGAACACCATATATTTT.

In its sample, this clonotype was seen a few times. DNA of the CDR3: TGTGCCAGCAGTCCACCGGGGCGAAGGCAGTTCTTC. It translates to CASSPPGRRQFF. The J gene is TRBJ2-1, the V gene TRBV12-3 or TRBV12-4; D may correspond to TRBD1 or TRBD2 (5 bases each). V was cut by 5 bases and J by 12 bases, with 14 bases left in between. This CDR3 contains 12 residues.

This clonotype showed up just a few times. The junction departs from the called germline gene at one end, perhaps through a read error. The V and J genes are TRBV7-2 and TRBJ2-5, with 10 bases fitting TRBD2. The germline CDR1 and CDR2 sequences are SGHTA and FQGNSA. This CDR3 is 14 amino acids long. The CDR3 DNA follows: TGTGCCAGCAGATTAGCGGGGGGATCGGAGACCCAGTACTTC. It yields the protein CASRLAGGSETQYF.

The V gene is TRBV7-9, the J gene TRBJ2-7; TRBD1 matches 7 bases. The CDR3 extends over 15 amino acids. The V segment lost 2 bases and the J segment 4 bases; nucleotides outside the gene matches: 8. Germline V gene data show CDR1 as SEHNR and CDR2 as FQNEAQ (reference sequence). For the CDR3, the DNA is TGTGCCAGCAGCTTAAGGCAGGGGGATTCGTACGAGCAGTACTTC. This sequence encodes CASSLRQGDSYEQYF.

This clonotype was seen at least ten times. Here the CDR3 DNA reads TGTGCCAGCAGTTTTTTTCCAGGGTCCTCCTACGAGCAGTACTTC. Its protein is CASSFFPGSSYEQYF. The chain has TRBV12-3 or TRBV12-4 and TRBJ2-7, with a weak D call TRBD1 (5 bases). This CDR3 is built from 15 residues. Deletions cut 3 bases from V and 0 bases from J, with 12 bases between.

This clonotype has only a few counts. The chain employs TRBV7-9 and TRBJ2-5; TRBD2 is a possible D gene (6 bases). Germline V gene lookup returns CDR1 SEHNR and CDR2 FQNEAQ (reference sequence). The CDR3 covers 14 residues. Deletions cut 5 bases from V and 0 bases from J, with 10 bases between. The CDR3 spells CASSRSGDQETQYF. The CDR3 coding sequence is TGTGCCAGCAGCAGGTCGGGGGACCAAGAGACCCAGTACTTC.

This clonotype was seen a handful of times. The rearrangement uses TRBV9 and TRBJ2-1, with 9 bases identical to TRBD2. There are 16 residues in the CDR3. Trimming at V came to 4 bases and at J to 1 base, leaving 6 bases not matched to a gene. CDR1 and CDR2 (germline): SGDLS, YYNGEE. The CDR3 DNA reads as TGTGCCAGCAGCCCCAGCGGGAGGCAGTCCTACAATGAGCAGTTCTTC. Translation gives CASSPSGRQSYNEQFF.

This clonotype was seen repeatedly, ten times or more. The chain carries TRBV4-3 and TRBJ2-1, with 7 bases aligning to TRBD1. The CDR3 spans 16 residues. The germline V gene encodes CDR1 LGHNA and CDR2 YSLEER. V was clipped by 0 bases and J by 2 bases; unmatched bases: 4. The CDR3 loop is CASSQDRTGPYNEQFF. The CDR3 DNA reads TGCGCCAGCAGCCAAGATAGGACAGGTCCCTACAATGAGCAGTTCTTC.

V gene TRBV4-1 combines with J gene TRBJ2-1, with D possibly TRBD2 on 5 matching bases. With 0 bases removed from V and 8 bases from J, the gap between germline ends came to 11 bases. Germline V gene lookup returns CDR1 MGHRA and CDR2 YSYEKL. The CDR3 covers 14 residues. This CDR3 reads CASSQDRVAHEQFF. For the CDR3, the DNA is TGCGCCAGCAGCCAAGACCGAGTAGCGCATGAGCAGTTCTTC.

This clonotype was picked up a small number of times. The rearrangement joins TRBV7-2 to TRBJ2-7; 10 bases fit TRBD2. This CDR3 comprises 17 residues. Germline-derived CDR1 and CDR2 are SGHTA and FQGNSA. The V and J ends lost 0 bases and 3 bases, in that order; junction bases with no gene match: 8. Here the CDR3 reads CASSLAPRTSGFYEQYF. In nucleotides, the CDR3 is TGTGCCAGCAGCTTAGCTCCTCGGACTAGCGGATTCTACGAGCAGTACTTC.

This clonotype was counted many times. The gene calls are TRBV20-1 and TRBJ1-1; possible D gene TRBD1, 5 bases. From germline, CDR1 is DFQATT and CDR2 SNEGSKA (reference sequence). The length of the CDR3 is 13 residues. V shed 2 bases and J shed 1 base, with 8 bases lying between them. The chain's CDR3 is CSARRTKNTEAFF. CDR3 DNA: TGCAGTGCTAGACGGACAAAGAACACTGAAGCTTTCTTT.